Reported below is one T cell receptor (beta chain). Sequencing was performed with immunoSEQ multiplex PCR; in TCRdb, only in-frame clones are kept and a portion is missing. The table includes tens of thousands of clones, over 70% detected once. This sample stems from a study of CD8 T cell repertoires and HIV-1 epitope variants. About the study: Controls were a CMV, EBV and flu peptide pool, Ebola AY9 negative control, and no-peptide well. Tested: three Gag epitope families, Nef HW9 and YT9. 1M T cells were kept uncultured as a baseline.

Trimming cost V 6 bases and J 0 bases, with 9 bases left between them. Germline-derived CDR1 and CDR2 are MNHEY and SVGAGI. This CDR3 has 13 residues. The source material was uncultured baseline CD8+ T cells from peripheral blood mononuclear cells (PBMCs). This rearrangement joins TRBV6-5 to TRBJ2-7; the D gene could be TRBD1 or TRBD2 (5 bases each). The receptor was isolated from a male donor with HIV. CDR3 residues: CASRRGDSYEQYF. CDR3 sequence (DNA): TGTGCCAGCAGGAGAGGGGACTCCTACGAGCAGTACTTC.